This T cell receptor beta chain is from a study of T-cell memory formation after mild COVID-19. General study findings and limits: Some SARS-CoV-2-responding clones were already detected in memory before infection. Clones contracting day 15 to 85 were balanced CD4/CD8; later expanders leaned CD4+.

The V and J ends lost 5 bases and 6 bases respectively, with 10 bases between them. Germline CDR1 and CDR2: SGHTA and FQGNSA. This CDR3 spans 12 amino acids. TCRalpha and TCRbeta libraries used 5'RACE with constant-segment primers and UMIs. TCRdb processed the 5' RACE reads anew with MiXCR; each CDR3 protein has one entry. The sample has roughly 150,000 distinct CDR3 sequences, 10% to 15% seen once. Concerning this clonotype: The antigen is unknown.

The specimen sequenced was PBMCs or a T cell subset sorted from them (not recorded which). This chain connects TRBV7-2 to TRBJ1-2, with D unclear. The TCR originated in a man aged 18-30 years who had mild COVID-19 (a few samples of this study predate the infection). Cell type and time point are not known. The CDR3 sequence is CASSPTGNGYTF. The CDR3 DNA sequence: TGTGCCAGCAGCCCGACGGGGAATGGCTACACCTTC.